The rows below give T cell receptor beta chains drawn from one sample of a study of cytomegalovirus exposure and HLA in healthy donors. Some clones are missing from TCRdb's copy, which holds only in-frame ones; the method was immunoSEQ multiplex PCR. The data show about 98,000 clones, less than 85% seen once. Sequenced: PBMCs. The receptors come from a man aged 35 to 55 in good health and CMV-seronegative. Both conserved end residues are part of each CDR3. For some rows the clone size is stated as once, few or many, or as a class when expanded; others skip it.

NA	TRBV4-3	TRBJ1-2	CASSQDRGANYGYTF
once	TRBV6-5	TRBJ1-2	CASSYSNSYGYTF
NA	TRBV4-3	TRBJ1-3	CASSSQGSSGNTIYF
NA	TRBV5-6	TRBJ2-3	CASSLVQTRFTDTQYF
few	TRBV18	TRBJ1-1	CASSLGTGPVEAFF
NA	TRBV7-6	TRBJ2-1	CASSLGAGDNEQFF
NA	TRBV18	TRBJ1-2	CASSPRTGAGLNYGYTF
NA	TRBV6-5	TRBJ2-7	CASSLVAGGTYEQYF
NA	TRBV4-1	TRBJ2-1	CASSQGPSGGEQFF
NA	TRBV19	TRBJ1-5	CASSIVYLQGALGQPQHF
NA	TRBV6-5	TRBJ2-4	CATVQALGAKNIQYF
NA	TRBV7-2	TRBJ2-1	CASSSSRGLNSPTFF
once	TRBV2	TRBJ1-6	CASSGGLGSYNSPLHF
NA	TRBV9	TRBJ1-1	CASSLTTGTGNTEAFF
NA	TRBV10-1	TRBJ2-3	CASSDRGLAISTDTQYF
once	TRBV6-1	TRBJ1-5	CASSLDRGNQPQHF
once	TRBV7-9	TRBJ2-7	CASGTGGNYEQYF
NA	TRBV28	TRBJ2-5	CASNNPGQGVGETQYF
NA	TRBV20-1	TRBJ2-5	CSKLGEETQYF
few	TRBV21-1	TRBJ2-1	CASSKECAGGPTPCDEQFF
NA	TRBV25-1	TRBJ2-7	CASSDPRLGAGGEQYF
NA	TRBV25-1	TRBJ2-7	CASSEYLVGQGSYEQYF
NA	TRBV6-5	TRBJ1-5	CATSPSQLGDQPQHF
NA	TRBV6-1	TRBJ1-1	CASSEALRGGAAFF
few	TRBV7-6	TRBJ2-7	CASSLVGGFSYEQYF
few	TRBV7-2	TRBJ2-7	CASSFRTYEQYF
NA	TRBV19	TRBJ2-5	CASSGYQETQYF
NA	TRBV5-1	TRBJ2-5	CASSFRQGIRETQYF
NA	TRBV30	TRBJ1-6	CAWNRGQGWMPLHF
NA	TRBV7-2	TRBJ1-2	CASSLKPGNYGYTF
NA	TRBV4-3	TRBJ1-6	CASSQDVGQGFSHNGSPLHF
NA	TRBV4-3	TRBJ1-1	CASSQVWRVQGATEAFF
few	TRBV6-4	TRBJ2-3	CASSERGATDTQYF
NA	TRBV7-2	TRBJ1-2	CASSFQGQVVRYTF
NA	TRBV21-1	TRBJ1-5	CASSQWQGGNQPQHF
NA	TRBV4-3	TRBJ1-1	CASSQDIASSGLLGNTEAFF
NA	TRBV2	TRBJ1-6	CASSETRAPGSPLHF
NA	TRBV9	TRBJ1-3	CASSVNRNTIYF
NA	TRBV5-1	TRBJ1-1	CASMTEPNTEAFF
few	TRBV2	TRBJ2-3	CASSTNRDTQYF
NA	TRBV4-1	TRBJ2-5	CASSQEPAEQYF
NA	TRBV7-9	TRBJ2-7	CASSGRYTQGTSYEQYF
NA	TRBV7-6	TRBJ1-1	CASSLLQGVNTEAFF
NA	TRBV7-8	TRBJ1-6	CASSFGALGSPLHF
NA	TRBV19	TRBJ2-5	CASSLGTGAQETQYF
NA	TRBV5-4	TRBJ2-1	CASSLVLAGLAIEQFF
NA	TRBV13	TRBJ2-7	CASSSPDRGRVYEQYF
NA	TRBV2	TRBJ1-4	CASSVRRLTTNEKLFF